Listed below are T cell receptor beta chains from one sample, sequenced in a study of blood T cell repertoires in COVID-19. Libraries were prepared by immunoSEQ multiplex PCR; TCRdb keeps only in-frame clonotypes and omits some of them. The sample contains 200,000 to 250,000 clones, around 89% of which appear only once. Material: peripheral blood. The receptors originated from a man aged 25-45 years with COVID-19, enrolled during active disease. Both conserved end residues are part of each CDR3. The D gene is left open where the match is weak. Size is stated for part of the rows, as once, few or many counts, or as a class when the clone is expanded.

TRBD1 | - | TRBJ2-7 | TRBV19 | CASSIAGQGASYEQYF | TGTGCCAGTAGTATTGCTGGACAGGGGGCGTCCTACGAGCAGTACTTC
- | - | TRBJ1-1 | TRBV4-1 | CASSLVLGDTEAFF | TGCGCCAGCAGCCTAGTCCTGGGCGACACTGAAGCTTTCTTT
TRBD1 | - | TRBJ1-1 | TRBV29-1 | CSVRPVDRGYTEAFF | TGCAGCGTTCGGCCCGTGGACAGGGGATACACTGAAGCTTTCTTT
- | - | TRBJ2-4 | TRBV5-1 | CASSLPGEDIQYF | TGCGCCAGCAGCTTACCCGGGGAAGACATTCAGTACTTC
- | - | TRBJ1-1 | TRBV7-3 | CASSSSVLAFF | TGTGCCAGCAGCTCCTCAGTATTGGCTTTCTTT
TRBD1 | - | TRBJ2-7 | TRBV9 | CASSASWTGALEQYF | TGTGCCAGCAGCGCCAGCTGGACAGGGGCCTTAGAGCAGTACTTC
TRBD2 | - | TRBJ2-1 | TRBV4-3 | CASSQEVPSGSMSNEQFF | TGCGCCAGCAGCCAAGAAGTCCCTAGCGGGAGTATGTCCAATGAGCAGTTCTTC
- | - | TRBJ1-5 | TRBV5-3 | CARSQDTPQGTPPQHF | TGTGCCAGAAGCCAAGATACCCCCCAGGGAACTCCGCCCCAGCATTTT
- | - | TRBJ1-1 | TRBV15 | CATSRTRVLFTEAFF | TGTGCCACCAGCAGAACTAGGGTGCTTTTCACTGAAGCTTTCTTT
- | - | TRBJ2-1 | TRBV7-2 | CASSLSVPYNEQFF | TGTGCCAGCAGCTTATCAGTGCCCTACAATGAGCAGTTCTTC
TRBD1 | - | TRBJ1-4 | TRBV25-1 | CASSELRDRGEKLFF | TGTGCCAGCAGTGAACTAAGGGACAGGGGAGAAAAACTGTTTTTT
- | - | TRBJ2-5 | TRBV5-4 | CASSFYGAETQYF | TGTGCCAGCAGCTTTTACGGCGCGGAAACCCAGTACTTC
- | - | TRBJ2-7 | TRBV6-5 | CASSSPQAGYYEQYF | TGTGCCAGCAGTTCCCCACAGGCCGGATACTACGAGCAGTACTTC
TRBD1 | - | TRBJ2-7 | TRBV27 | CASSLRRDRGLGEQYF | TGTGCCAGCAGTTTAAGACGGGACAGGGGGCTTGGCGAGCAGTACTTC
- | - | TRBJ2-5 | TRBV28 | CASSLSGSQETQYF | TGTGCCAGCAGTTTATCGGGTAGCCAAGAGACCCAGTACTTC
- | - | TRBJ2-7 | TRBV4-3 | CASSQEGVGDYEQYF | TGCGCCAGCAGCCAAGAAGGGGTTGGAGACTACGAGCAGTACTTC
- | - | TRBJ1-2 | TRBV5-6 | CASSLGLLANYGYTF | TGTGCCAGCAGCTTGGGTCTCTTAGCTAACTATGGCTACACCTTC
- | - | TRBJ1-2 | TRBV28 | CASRRFRYGYTF | TGTGCCAGCAGACGGTTCCGCTATGGCTACACCTTC
TRBD2 | - | TRBJ2-3 | TRBV7-8 | CASSKLAGGLPDTQYF | TGTGCCAGCAGCAAGCTAGCGGGGGGCCTTCCAGATACGCAGTATTTT
TRBD2 | once | TRBJ2-3 | TRBV9 | CASSAPGRGGATDTQYF | TGTGCCAGCAGCGCCCCCGGCCGGGGGGGCGCCACAGATACGCAGTATTTT
- | - | TRBJ1-2 | TRBV5-6 | CASSLGLSYGYTF | TGTGCCAGCAGCTTGGGACTGAGCTATGGCTACACCTTC
- | - | TRBJ1-1 | TRBV5-6 | CASSLTGTGAFF | TGTGCCAGCAGCCTTACAGGAACGGGAGCTTTCTTT
TRBD1 | - | TRBJ2-1 | TRBV10-3 | CAISTTGGQVDEQFF | TGTGCCATCAGTACAACAGGGGGCCAGGTCGATGAGCAGTTCTTC
- | - | TRBJ1-6 | TRBV5-6 | CASRANSPLHF | TGTGCCAGCAGGGCCAATTCACCCCTCCACTTT
- | - | TRBJ1-1 | TRBV5-4 | CASSLPGRNEAFF | TGTGCCAGCAGCTTGCCCGGTAGAAATGAAGCTTTCTTT
TRBD1 | - | TRBJ1-1 | TRBV14 | CASSATGLGGTEAFF | TGTGCCAGCAGCGCGACAGGGCTGGGCGGCACTGAAGCTTTCTTT
- | - | TRBJ1-3 | TRBV6-5 | CASTKRAPGNTIYF | TGTGCCAGCACTAAGAGGGCCCCAGGAAACACCATATATTTT
TRBD2 | - | TRBJ2-1 | TRBV6-2/TRBV6-3 | CASSRLAGNNEQFF | TGTGCCAGCAGCCGACTAGCGGGTAACAATGAGCAGTTCTTC
- | - | TRBJ1-1 | TRBV7-3 | CASSPGVSGDTEAFF | TGTGCCAGCAGCCCAGGGGTCTCTGGGGACACTGAAGCTTTCTTT
TRBD2 | - | TRBJ2-3 | TRBV19 | CASSNGLAGSTDTQYF | TGTGCCAGTAGTAATGGACTAGCGGGAAGCACAGATACGCAGTATTTT
TRBD1 | - | TRBJ1-2 | TRBV3-1/TRBV3-2 | CASSPRGTGAGYGYTF | TGTGCCAGCAGCCCGCGGGGGACAGGGGCGGGCTATGGCTACACCTTC
- | - | TRBJ2-7 | TRBV5-8 | CASGTEAGDPYEQYF | TGTGCCAGCGGAACAGAGGCAGGGGACCCCTACGAGCAGTACTTC
- | - | TRBJ2-7 | TRBV4-1 | CASSPSGNLYEQYF | TGCGCCAGCAGCCCGAGCGGAAATCTCTACGAGCAGTACTTC
TRBD1 | - | TRBJ1-5 | TRBV11-2 | CASRSTGGPQHF | TGTGCCAGCAGGTCTACAGGGGGGCCCCAGCATTTT
TRBD1 | - | TRBJ1-6 | TRBV12-5 | CASGRLPLRQGTSPLHF | TGTGCTAGTGGCCGCTTACCCCTTCGACAGGGGACTTCACCCCTCCACTTT
TRBD2 | once | TRBJ2-1 | TRBV20-1 | CSASQPSGGFYNEQFF | TGCAGTGCTAGTCAGCCCAGCGGGGGTTTCTACAATGAGCAGTTCTTC
- | - | TRBJ1-6 | TRBV5-1 | CASSLAGERYSPLHF | TGCGCCAGCAGCTTGGCCGGGGAAAGGTATTCACCCCTCCACTTT
TRBD1 | once | TRBJ1-1 | TRBV11-1 | CASSFRQGVRTEAFF | TGTGCCAGCAGCTTCCGACAGGGAGTAAGGACTGAAGCTTTCTTT
TRBD1 | - | TRBJ2-3 | TRBV28 | CASSLILLGAGGFFTDTQYF | TGTGCCAGCAGTTTGATCTTGCTCGGGGCAGGGGGCTTTTTCACAGATACGCAGTATTTT
- | - | TRBJ2-6 | TRBV5-8 | CASTPIFGGANVLTF | TGTGCCAGCACCCCTATTTTCGGTGGGGCCAACGTCCTGACTTTC
- | - | TRBJ1-5 | TRBV19 | CASSRNSGRTQPQHF | TGTGCCAGTAGTAGAAACTCAGGGAGGACTCAGCCCCAGCATTTT
- | - | TRBJ2-7 | TRBV27 | CASRTGAGGTYEQYF | TGTGCCAGCAGAACAGGGGCAGGGGGGACCTACGAGCAGTACTTC
- | - | TRBJ1-5 | TRBV19 | CASKSLGHRYSNQPQHF | TGTGCCAGTAAAAGCTTAGGACACCGCTATAGCAATCAGCCCCAGCATTTT
TRBD2 | - | TRBJ2-3 | TRBV7-2 | CASSLQIAGATDTQYF | TGTGCCAGCAGCTTACAAATAGCGGGGGCCACAGATACGCAGTATTTT
- | - | TRBJ2-7 | TRBV28 | CASSGGGGDEQYF | TGTGCCAGCAGTGGGGGCGGGGGTGACGAGCAGTACTTC
TRBD1 | - | TRBJ2-1 | TRBV15 | CATSRDGQGDNEQFF | TGTGCCACCAGCAGAGATGGGCAGGGGGACAATGAGCAGTTCTTC
TRBD2 | - | TRBJ2-7 | TRBV2 | CASREQPGLAANEQYF | TGTGCCAGCAGGGAACAACCGGGACTAGCGGCAAACGAGCAGTACTTC
TRBD1 | - | TRBJ1-2 | TRBV7-9 | CASSPPGQGSAGYTF | TGTGCCAGCAGCCCCCCGGGACAGGGATCTGCTGGCTACACCTTC